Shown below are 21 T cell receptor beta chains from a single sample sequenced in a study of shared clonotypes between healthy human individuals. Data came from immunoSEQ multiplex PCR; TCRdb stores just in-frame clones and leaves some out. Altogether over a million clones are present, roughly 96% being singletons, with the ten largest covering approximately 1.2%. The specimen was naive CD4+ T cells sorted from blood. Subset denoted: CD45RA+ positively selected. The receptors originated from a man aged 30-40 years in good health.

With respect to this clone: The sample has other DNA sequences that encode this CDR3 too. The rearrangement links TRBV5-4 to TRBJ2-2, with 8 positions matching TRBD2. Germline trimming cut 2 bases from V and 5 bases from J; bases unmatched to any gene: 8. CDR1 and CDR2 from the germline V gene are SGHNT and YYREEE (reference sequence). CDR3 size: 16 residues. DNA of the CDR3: TGTGCCAGCAGCTTAGGGAGCGGGAGAGGGACCGGGGAGCTGTTTTTT. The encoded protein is CASSLGSGRGTGELFF.

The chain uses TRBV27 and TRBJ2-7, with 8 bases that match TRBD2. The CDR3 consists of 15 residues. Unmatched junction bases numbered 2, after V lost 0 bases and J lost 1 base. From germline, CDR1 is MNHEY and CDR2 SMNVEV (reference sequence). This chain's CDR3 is CASSLSLAGSYEQYF. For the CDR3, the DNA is TGTGCCAGCAGTTTATCCCTAGCGGGTTCCTACGAGCAGTACTTC.

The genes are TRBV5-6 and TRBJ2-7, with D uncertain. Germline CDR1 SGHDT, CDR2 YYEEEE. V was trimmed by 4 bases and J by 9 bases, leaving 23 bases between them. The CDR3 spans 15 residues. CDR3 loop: CASSLRAGLSSGQYF. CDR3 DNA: TGTGCCAGCAGCCTCCGGGCAGGCCTTAGTTCGGGGCAGTACTTC.

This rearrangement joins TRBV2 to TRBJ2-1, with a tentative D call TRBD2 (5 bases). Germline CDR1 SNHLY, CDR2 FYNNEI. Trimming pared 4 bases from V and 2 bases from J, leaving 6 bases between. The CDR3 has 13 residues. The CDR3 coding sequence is TGTGCCAGCAGTGCCGGGGCCTACAATGAGCAGTTCTTC. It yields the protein CASSAGAYNEQFF.

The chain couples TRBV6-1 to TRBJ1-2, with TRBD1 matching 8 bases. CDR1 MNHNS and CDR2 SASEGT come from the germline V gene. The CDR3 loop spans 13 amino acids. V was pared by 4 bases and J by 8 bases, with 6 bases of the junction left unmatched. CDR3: CASSVRGRQGYTF. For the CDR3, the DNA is TGTGCCAGCAGTGTCAGGGGGCGGCAGGGCTACACCTTC.

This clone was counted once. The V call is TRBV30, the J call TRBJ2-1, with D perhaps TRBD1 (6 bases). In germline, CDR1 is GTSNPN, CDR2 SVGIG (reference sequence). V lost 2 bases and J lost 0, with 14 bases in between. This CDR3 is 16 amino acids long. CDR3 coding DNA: TGTGCCTGGAGTCTAGGGGGTGGTAGCTCCTACAATGAGCAGTTCTTC. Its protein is CAWSLGGGSSYNEQFF.

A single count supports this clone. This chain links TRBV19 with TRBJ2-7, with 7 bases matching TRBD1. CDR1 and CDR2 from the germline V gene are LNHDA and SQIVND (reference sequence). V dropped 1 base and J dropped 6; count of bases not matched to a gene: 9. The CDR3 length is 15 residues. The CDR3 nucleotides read TGTGCCAGTAGTATAGCCTCGGGCAGGGGGACCGAGCAGTACTTC. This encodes CASSIASGRGTEQYF.

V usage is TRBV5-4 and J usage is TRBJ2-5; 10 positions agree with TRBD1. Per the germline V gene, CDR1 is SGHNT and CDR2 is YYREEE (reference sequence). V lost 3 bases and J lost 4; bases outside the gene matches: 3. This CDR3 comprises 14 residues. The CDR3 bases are TGTGCCAGCAGCTGGGGACAGGGGACAGAGACCCAGTACTTC. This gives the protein CASSWGQGTETQYF.

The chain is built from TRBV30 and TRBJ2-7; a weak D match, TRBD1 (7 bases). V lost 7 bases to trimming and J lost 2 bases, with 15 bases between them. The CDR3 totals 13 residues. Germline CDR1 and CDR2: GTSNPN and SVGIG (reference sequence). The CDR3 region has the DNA TGTGCCTACAGGGGAGGTAGCCCCTACGAGCAGTACTTC. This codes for CAYRGGSPYEQYF.

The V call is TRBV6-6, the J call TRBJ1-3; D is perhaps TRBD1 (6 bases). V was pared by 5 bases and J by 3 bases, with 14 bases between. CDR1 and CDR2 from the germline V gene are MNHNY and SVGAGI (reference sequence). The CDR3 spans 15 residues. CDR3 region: CASSPDRSGGNTIYF. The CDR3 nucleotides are TGTGCCAGCAGTCCTGACAGGAGCGGTGGAAACACCATATATTTT.

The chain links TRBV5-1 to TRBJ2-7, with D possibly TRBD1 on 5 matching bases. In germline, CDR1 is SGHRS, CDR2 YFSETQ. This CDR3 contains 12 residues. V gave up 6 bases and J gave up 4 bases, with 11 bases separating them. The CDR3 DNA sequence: TGCGCCAGCACCGTGGGGCGGTACGAGCAGTACTTC. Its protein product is CASTVGRYEQYF.

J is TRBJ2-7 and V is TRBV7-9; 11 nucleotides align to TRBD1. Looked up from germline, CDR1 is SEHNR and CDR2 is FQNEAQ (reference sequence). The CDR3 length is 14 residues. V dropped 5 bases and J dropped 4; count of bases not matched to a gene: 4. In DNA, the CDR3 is TGTGCCAGCAGCGTGGACAGGGGGCGATACGAGCAGTACTTC. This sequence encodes CASSVDRGRYEQYF.

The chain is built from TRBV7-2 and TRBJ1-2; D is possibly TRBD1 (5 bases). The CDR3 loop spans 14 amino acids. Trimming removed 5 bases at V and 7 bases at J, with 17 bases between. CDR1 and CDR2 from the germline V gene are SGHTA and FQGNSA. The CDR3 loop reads CASSAREGLSGYTF. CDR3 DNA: TGTGCCAGCAGCGCCCGAGAGGGGTTAAGTGGCTACACCTTC.

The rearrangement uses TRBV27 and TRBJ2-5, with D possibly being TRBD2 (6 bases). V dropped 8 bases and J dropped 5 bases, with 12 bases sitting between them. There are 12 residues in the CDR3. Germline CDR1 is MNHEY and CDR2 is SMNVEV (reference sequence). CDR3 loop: CASWTNGETQYF. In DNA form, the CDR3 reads TGTGCCAGCTGGACTAACGGGGAGACCCAGTACTTC.

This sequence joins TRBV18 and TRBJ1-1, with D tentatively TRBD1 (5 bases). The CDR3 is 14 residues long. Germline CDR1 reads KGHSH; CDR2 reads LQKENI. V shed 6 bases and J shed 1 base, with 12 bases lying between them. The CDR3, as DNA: TGTGCCAGCTCCGCCCTGAGGGGGAACACTGAAGCTTTCTTT. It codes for CASSALRGNTEAFF.

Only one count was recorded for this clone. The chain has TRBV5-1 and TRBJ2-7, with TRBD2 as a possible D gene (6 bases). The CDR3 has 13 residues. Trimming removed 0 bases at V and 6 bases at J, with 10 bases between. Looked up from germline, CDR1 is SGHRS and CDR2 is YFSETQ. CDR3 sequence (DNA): TGCGCCAGCAGCTTGGTGGAGGGACTCGAGCAGTACTTC. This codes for CASSLVEGLEQYF.

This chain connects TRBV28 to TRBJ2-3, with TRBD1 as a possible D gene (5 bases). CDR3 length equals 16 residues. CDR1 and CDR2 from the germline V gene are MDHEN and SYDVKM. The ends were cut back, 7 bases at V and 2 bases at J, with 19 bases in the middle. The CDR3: CASTHLQAKNTDTQYF. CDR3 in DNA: TGTGCCAGCACCCACCTACAGGCTAAAAACACAGATACGCAGTATTTT.

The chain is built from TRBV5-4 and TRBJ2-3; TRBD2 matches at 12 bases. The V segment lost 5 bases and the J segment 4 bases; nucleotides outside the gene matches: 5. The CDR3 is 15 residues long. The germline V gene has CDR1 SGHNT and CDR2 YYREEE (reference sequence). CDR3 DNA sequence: TGTGCCAGCAGGCCTCTAGCGGGAGGGGCAGATACGCAGTATTTT. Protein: CASRPLAGGADTQYF.

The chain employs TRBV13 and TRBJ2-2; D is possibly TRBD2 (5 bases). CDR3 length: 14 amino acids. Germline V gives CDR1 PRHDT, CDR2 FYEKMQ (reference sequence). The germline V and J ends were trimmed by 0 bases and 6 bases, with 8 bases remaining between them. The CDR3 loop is CASSLGAGPGELFF. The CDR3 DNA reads TGTGCCAGCAGCTTAGGCGCGGGCCCCGGGGAGCTGTTTTTT. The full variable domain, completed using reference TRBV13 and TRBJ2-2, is AAGVIQSPRHLIKEKRETATLKCYPIPRHDTVYWYQQGPGQDPQFLISFYEKMQSDKGSIPDRFSAQQFSDYHSELNMSSLELGDSALYFCASSLGAGPGELFFGEGSRLTVL.

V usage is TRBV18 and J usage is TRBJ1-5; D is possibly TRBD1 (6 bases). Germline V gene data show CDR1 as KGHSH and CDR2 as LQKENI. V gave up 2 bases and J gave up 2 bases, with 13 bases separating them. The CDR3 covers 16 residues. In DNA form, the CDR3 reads TGTGCCAGCTCACCAGCGGGCGCAGGGGGCAATCAGCCCCAGCATTTT. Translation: CASSPAGAGGNQPQHF.

CDR3 bases: TGTGCCAGCGGTAAAACCTACCTCTCCTACGAGCAGTACTTC. As protein: CASGKTYLSYEQYF. The chain couples TRBV2 to TRBJ2-7; the D is unclear. CDR3 length: 14 residues. V was cut by 8 bases and J by 0 bases, with 14 bases left in between. Germline CDR1 and CDR2: SNHLY and FYNNEI.